Each of the 5 T cell receptor beta chains below was sequenced from the same sample in a study of blood T cell repertoires in COVID-19. Sequencing was performed with immunoSEQ multiplex PCR; in TCRdb, only in-frame clones are kept and a portion is missing. The sample contains approximately 360,000 clones, more than 80% of which appear only once. The sample was peripheral blood. The receptors derive from a man in his forties with acute or convalescent COVID-19.

The genes are TRBV28 and TRBJ1-1; TRBD1 aligns across 7 bases. Germline loops: CDR1 MDHEN, CDR2 SYDVKM. V shed 6 bases, J shed 8 bases, and the junction held 12 bases outside the gene matches. This CDR3 region has 14 residues. CDR3 region: CASRPMTGLLEAFF. CDR3 in DNA: TGTGCCAGCAGGCCGATGACAGGGTTGCTAGAAGCTTTCTTT.

This clone was recorded only once. The gene calls are TRBV4-2 and TRBJ2-1, with D possibly TRBD1 on 5 matching bases. CDR1 and CDR2 from the germline V gene are LGHNA and YNFKEQ. This CDR3 comprises 21 residues. Between the trimmed V and J ends, which lost 2 bases and 7 bases, there was a span of 33 bases. The CDR3 here is CASSQSQGPKKGLQDPNEQFF. The CDR3 coding sequence is TGTGCCAGCAGCCAAAGTCAAGGACCAAAAAAGGGGCTCCAAGACCCGAATGAGCAGTTCTTC.

CDR3 sequence: CASSSSLTDSYEQYF. The CDR3 coding sequence is TGTGCCAGCAGCTCTTCATTGACAGACTCCTACGAGCAGTACTTC. The chain has TRBV5-5 and TRBJ2-7, with D possibly matching TRBD1 (5 bases). Germline lookup yields CDR1 SGHKS and CDR2 YYEKEE (reference sequence). Trimming cost V 3 bases and J 0 bases, with 13 bases left between them. The CDR3 is 15 amino acids.

This clone was seen more than once but under ten times. This clone may be a read error of a much larger clone one base away. J is TRBJ2-3 and V is TRBV6-4; 8 nucleotides match TRBD2. Germline V CDR1 and CDR2: MRHNA, SNTAGT. The J segment lost 0 bases and the V segment lost 3 bases, leaving 2 bases of the junction unmatched. This CDR3 is 15 amino acids long. CDR3 DNA sequence: TGTGCCAGCAGTGAGGCTAGCGGGAGCACAGATACGCAGTATTTT. This codes for CASSEASGSTDTQYF.

In this sample, this clone turned up once. The chain recombines TRBV5-1 with TRBJ2-1; 8 nucleotides line up with TRBD2. The CDR3 has 14 amino acids. V dropped 2 bases and J dropped 6; count of bases not matched to a gene: 4. Germline lookup yields CDR1 SGHRS and CDR2 YFSETQ. The CDR3 protein is CASSFGTRFNEQFF. The CDR3 coding sequence is TGCGCCAGCAGCTTCGGGACTAGATTCAATGAGCAGTTCTTC.